This entry lists 8 T cell receptor beta chains sequenced from one sample in a study of graft-versus-host responses after intestinal transplantation. These receptors are not linked to any known antigen. This table comes from immunoSEQ multiplex PCR, and its TCRdb copy is limited to in-frame clones, with some not included. The repertoire consists of roughly 100,000 clones, with 87% occurring once and the leading ten covering approximately 1%. The sequenced sample was unstimulated CD4+ T cells sorted from spleen or lymph node cells, obtained before intestinal transplant. These TCRs come from a human donor who received an intestinal transplant.

The chain couples TRBV6-5 to TRBJ1-2, with 10 nucleotides matching TRBD1. Germline-derived CDR1 and CDR2 are MNHEY and SVGAGI. The CDR3 contains 13 residues. Trimming removed 5 bases from V and 10 bases from J; junction bases left unmatched: 7. The CDR3: CASSTPTGGFYTF. In DNA form, the CDR3 reads TGTGCCAGCAGTACTCCGACAGGGGGCTTCTACACCTTC.

The gene calls are TRBV10-3 and TRBJ1-2; a possible D gene is TRBD1 (6 bases). Germline V CDR1 and CDR2: ENHRY, SYGVKD. Between the trimmed V and J ends, which lost 11 bases and 1 base, there was a span of 14 bases. The CDR3 is 13 residues long. The CDR3 coding sequence is TGTGCCTACAAGGGGGACGGTAACTATGGCTACACCTTC. It is translated as CAYKGDGNYGYTF.

V is TRBV5-6 and J is TRBJ1-6; D not resolved. V was shortened by 0 bases and J by 3 bases, with 10 bases between the two germline ends. Germline CDR1 reads SGHDT; CDR2 reads YYEEEE. CDR3 length: 16 residues. The CDR3 bases are TGTGCCAGCAGCTTGGAGAGGGAGATCTATAATTCACCCCTCCACTTT. This codes for CASSLEREIYNSPLHF.

The CDR3 nucleotides read TGTGCCAGCTCACCGTCCGGGGGGACAGATACGCAGTATTTT. This encodes CASSPSGGTDTQYF. This sequence joins TRBV18 and TRBJ2-3; TRBD2 agrees at 7 bases. Germline V lookup: CDR1 KGHSH, CDR2 LQKENI. CDR3 size: 14 residues. The V gene end was trimmed by 3 bases and the J gene end by 3 bases; junction bases not matched to a gene: 3.

V and J are TRBV11-2 and TRBJ2-7; TRBD1 is a possible D gene (6 bases). Trimming removed 5 bases from V and 3 bases from J, with 14 bases in between. This CDR3 contains 14 residues. Germline V gives CDR1 SGHAT, CDR2 FQNNGV. The CDR3 DNA sequence: TGTGCCAGCAGCCAACAGGGAGCCCTCTACGAGCAGTACTTC. It translates to CASSQQGALYEQYF.

J is TRBJ2-2 and V is TRBV5-1; 10 bases match TRBD1. J lost 5 bases, V lost 7 bases, and 5 bases had no gene match. The CDR3 has 14 amino acids. Germline lookup yields CDR1 SGHRS and CDR2 YFSETQ. The CDR3 sequence: CASLGQGETGELFF. CDR3 nucleotides: TGCGCCAGCTTAGGACAGGGGGAGACCGGGGAGCTGTTTTTT.

This clone was counted only a few times. V is TRBV12-1 and J is TRBJ2-7. TRBV12-1 is annotated as a pseudogene. This CDR3 has 14 amino acids. As DNA, the CDR3 is TGTGCCAGCAGCTTGGCCTATCCCCCTCGCGAGCAGTACTTC. Translation: CASSLAYPPREQYF.

The chain is built from TRBV7-9 and TRBJ1-6; no firm D call. Germline V CDR1 and CDR2: SEHNR, FQNEAQ (reference sequence). With 5 bases removed from V and 6 bases from J, the gap between germline ends came to 17 bases. The CDR3 totals 16 residues. CDR3 nucleotides: TGTGCCAGCAGCACCAGTTTTGGAGGCGTTAATTCACCCCTCCACTTT. Protein sequence: CASSTSFGGVNSPLHF.